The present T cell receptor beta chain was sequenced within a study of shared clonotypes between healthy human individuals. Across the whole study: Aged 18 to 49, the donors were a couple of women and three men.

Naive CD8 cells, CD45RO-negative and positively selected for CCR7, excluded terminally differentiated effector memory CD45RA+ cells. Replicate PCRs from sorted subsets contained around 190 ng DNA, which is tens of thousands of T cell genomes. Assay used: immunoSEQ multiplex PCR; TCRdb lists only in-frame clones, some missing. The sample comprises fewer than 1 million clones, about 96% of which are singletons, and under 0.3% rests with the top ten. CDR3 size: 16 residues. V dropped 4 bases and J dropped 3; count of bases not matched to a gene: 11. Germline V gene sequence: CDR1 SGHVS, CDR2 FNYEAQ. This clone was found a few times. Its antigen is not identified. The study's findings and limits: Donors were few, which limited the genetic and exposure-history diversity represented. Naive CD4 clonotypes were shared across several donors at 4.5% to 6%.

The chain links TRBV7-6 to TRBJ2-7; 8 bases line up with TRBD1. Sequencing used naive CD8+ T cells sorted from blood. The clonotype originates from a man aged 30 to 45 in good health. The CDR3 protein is CASSSPGGQVNYEQYF. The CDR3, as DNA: TGTGCCAGCAGCTCCCCCGGGGGACAGGTAAACTACGAGCAGTACTTC.